This T cell receptor beta chain stems from a study of blood T cell repertoires in COVID-19. About the study: Sites across the United States, Italy and Spain contributed samples from acute and convalescent COVID-19.

The CDR3 contains 13 residues. The V and J ends lost 2 bases and 6 bases respectively, with 8 bases between them. Germline CDR1 is KGHSH and CDR2 is LQKENI. Authors' processing steps: Nucleated cell number was recorded as an estimate derived from reference gene primer amplification. TCRdb's copy holds only in-frame clones and misses some; the assay was immunoSEQ multiplex PCR. Clone size and the V and J calls come from that table; the DNA yielded D and trimming. The table includes around 300,000 clones, around nine tenths detected once. The V gene is TRBV18, the J gene TRBJ1-3; no reliable D call. The TCR comes from a woman aged 45-59 years with active or convalescent COVID-19. Material: peripheral blood. The CDR3 reads CASSPNSLNTIYF. The CDR3 nucleotides are TGTGCCAGCTCACCAAACAGTCTAAACACCATATATTTT. Together with reference TRBV18 and TRBJ1-3, the CDR3 gives the full variable domain: NAGVMQNPRHLVRRRGQEARLRCSPMKGHSHVYWYRQLPEEGLKFMVYLQKENIIDESGMPKERFSAEFPKEGPSILRIQQVVRGDSAAYFCASSPNSLNTIYFGEGSWLTVV.